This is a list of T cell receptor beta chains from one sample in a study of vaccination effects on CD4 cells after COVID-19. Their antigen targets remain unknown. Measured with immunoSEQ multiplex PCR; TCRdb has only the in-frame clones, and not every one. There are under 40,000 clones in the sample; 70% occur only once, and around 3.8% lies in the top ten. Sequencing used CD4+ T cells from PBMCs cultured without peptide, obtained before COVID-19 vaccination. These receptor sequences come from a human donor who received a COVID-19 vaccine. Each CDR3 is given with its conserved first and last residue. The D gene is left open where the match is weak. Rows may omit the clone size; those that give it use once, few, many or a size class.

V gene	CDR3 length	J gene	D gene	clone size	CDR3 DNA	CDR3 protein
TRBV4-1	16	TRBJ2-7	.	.	TGCGCCAGCAGCCAAGTAGGTGGGGGCGGGAAGAGCGAGCAGTACTTC	CASSQVGGGGKSEQYF
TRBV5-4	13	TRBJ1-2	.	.	TGTGCCAGCAGTGAAGGGGGTGGCTATGGCTACACCTTC	CASSEGGGYGYTF
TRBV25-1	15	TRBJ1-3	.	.	TGTGCCAGCAGTGAATCCGGAGGGGCTGGAAACACCATATATTTT	CASSESGGAGNTIYF
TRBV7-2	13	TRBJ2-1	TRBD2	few	TGTGCCAGCAGCCCAGGACCTAGCGGTGAGCAGTTCTTC	CASSPGPSGEQFF
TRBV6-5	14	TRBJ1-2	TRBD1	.	TGTGCCAGCATTCCCCTGCCAGGGGGATACGGCTACACCTTC	CASIPLPGGYGYTF
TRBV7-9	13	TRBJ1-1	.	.	TGTGCCAGCAGCTTAGTTGAGCTGTCTGGAGCTTTCTTT	CASSLVELSGAFF
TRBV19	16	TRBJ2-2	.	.	TGTGCCAGTAGTATTTATGCAGGGAGCGGCACCGGGGAGCTGTTTTTT	CASSIYAGSGTGELFF
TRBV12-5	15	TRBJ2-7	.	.	TGTGCTAGTGGTTTGGTACGTGGCAGCTCCTACGAGCAGTACTTC	CASGLVRGSSYEQYF
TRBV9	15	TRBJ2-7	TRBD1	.	TGTGCCAGCGGCGTAGGTGGGGACAGCTCCTACGAGCAGTACTTC	CASGVGGDSSYEQYF
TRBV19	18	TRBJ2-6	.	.	TGTGCCAGTAGTATGGGGTGGGGATATCGCTCTGGGGCCAACGTCCTGACTTTC	CASSMGWGYRSGANVLTF
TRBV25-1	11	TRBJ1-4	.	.	TGTGCCAGCAGACGAAACGAAAAACTGTTTTTT	CASRRNEKLFF
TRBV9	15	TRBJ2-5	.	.	TGTGCCAGCAGCGCCGGGGGAGGGGGATTAGAGACCCAGTACTTC	CASSAGGGGLETQYF
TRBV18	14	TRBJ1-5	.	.	TGTGCCAGCTCACGTGGACAGAGCAATCAGCCCCAGCATTTT	CASSRGQSNQPQHF
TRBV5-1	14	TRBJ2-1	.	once	TGCGCCATACACCTAGCCAGGAACTACAATGAGCAGTTCTTC	CAIHLARNYNEQFF
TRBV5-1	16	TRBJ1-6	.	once	TGCGCCAGCAGTGTACAGGGCCCCAATTATAATTCACCCCTCCACTTT	CASSVQGPNYNSPLHF
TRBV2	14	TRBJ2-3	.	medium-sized	TGTGCCAGCGGGCTGGGTGGGGGTCCTGATACGCAGTATTTT	CASGLGGGPDTQYF
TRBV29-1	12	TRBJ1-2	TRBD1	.	TGCAGCGTTGACCAGGGGGACTATGGCTACACCTTC	CSVDQGDYGYTF
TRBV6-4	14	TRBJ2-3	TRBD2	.	TGTGCCAGCAGCCCGGGACTAGCCACAGATACGCAGTATTTT	CASSPGLATDTQYF
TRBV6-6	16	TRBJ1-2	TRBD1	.	TGTGCCAGCAGTTCGAATACCCAAACAGGGGGCTATGGCTACACCTTC	CASSSNTQTGGYGYTF
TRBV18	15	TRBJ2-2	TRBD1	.	TGTGCCAGCTCACCGTCCCGGGACAGGGCCGGGGAGCTGTTTTTT	CASSPSRDRAGELFF
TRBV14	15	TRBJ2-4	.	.	TGTGCCAGCAGCCAAGGCTTAGGTTTGCGCAACATTCAGTACTTC	CASSQGLGLRNIQYF
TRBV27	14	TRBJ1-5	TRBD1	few	TGTGCCAGCAGGTTAGACAGGGCGGATCAGCCCCAGCATTTT	CASRLDRADQPQHF
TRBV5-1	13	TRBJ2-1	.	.	TGCGCCAGCAGCTTGGGGGCAGACAATGAGCAGTTCTTC	CASSLGADNEQFF
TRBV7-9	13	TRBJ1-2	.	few	TGTGCCAGCAGCTTACTCCAAAACTATGGCTACACCTTC	CASSLLQNYGYTF
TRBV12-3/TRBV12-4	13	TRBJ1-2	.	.	TGTGCCAGCAGTTCGGACGGGACCTATGGCTACACCTTC	CASSSDGTYGYTF
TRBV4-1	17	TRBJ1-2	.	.	TGCGCCAGCAGCCACCTCTCCCCGACTAGGGGTTCCCAAGGCTACACCTTC	CASSHLSPTRGSQGYTF
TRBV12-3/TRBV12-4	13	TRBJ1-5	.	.	TGTGCCAGCAGGGTTTCGAGCAATCAGCCCCAGCATTTT	CASRVSSNQPQHF
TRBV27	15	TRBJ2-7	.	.	TGTGCCAGCAGTCGCACAGGGTCAACCTCCTACGAGCAGTACTTC	CASSRTGSTSYEQYF
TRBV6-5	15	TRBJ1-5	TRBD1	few	TGTGCCAGCAGTATTGGGACAGGGGGCAATCAGCCCCAGCATTTT	CASSIGTGGNQPQHF
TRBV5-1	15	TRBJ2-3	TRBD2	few	TGCGCCAGCAGCATGGGACTAGCGGGAATCGATACGCAGTATTTT	CASSMGLAGIDTQYF
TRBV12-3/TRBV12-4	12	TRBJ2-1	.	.	TGTGCCAGCAGGGGGGCCGGGAATGAGCAGTTCTTC	CASRGAGNEQFF
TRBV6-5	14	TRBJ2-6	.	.	TGTGCCAGCAGTCGCATGGCTGGGGCCAACGTCCTGACTTTC	CASSRMAGANVLTF
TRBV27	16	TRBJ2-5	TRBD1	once	TGTGCCAGCAGTTTAAGGGGGACAGGGGGGGAAGAGACCCAGTACTTC	CASSLRGTGGEETQYF
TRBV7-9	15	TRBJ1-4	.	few	TGTGCCAGCAGCTTAGTCCCCCAGGGTGGCGAAAAACTGTTTTTT	CASSLVPQGGEKLFF
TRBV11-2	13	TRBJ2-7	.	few	TGTGCCAGCAGCTCAGAGGGGCCCAGAGAGCAGTACTTC	CASSSEGPREQYF
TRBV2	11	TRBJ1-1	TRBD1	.	TGTGCCAGCTCACAGGGGACTGAAGCTTTCTTT	CASSQGTEAFF
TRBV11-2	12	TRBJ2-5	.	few	TGTGCCAGCAGCTTAACAGGGGAGACCCAGTACTTC	CASSLTGETQYF
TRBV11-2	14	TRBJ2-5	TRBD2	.	TGTGCCAGCAGACCATTAGCGGGAGTAGAGACCCAGTACTTC	CASRPLAGVETQYF
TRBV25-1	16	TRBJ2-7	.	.	TGTGCCAGCAGTGCCCTTGCGGCCGGGGCGGCATACGAGCAGTACTTC	CASSALAAGAAYEQYF
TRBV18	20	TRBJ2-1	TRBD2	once	TGTGCCAGCTCACCACGCGTCGTGGGACTAGCGCTAAGCTCCTACAATGAGCAGTTCTTC	CASSPRVVGLALSSYNEQFF
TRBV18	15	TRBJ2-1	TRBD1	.	TGTGCCAGCTCACCGTTGAAGACAGGGAACAATGAGCAGTTCTTC	CASSPLKTGNNEQFF
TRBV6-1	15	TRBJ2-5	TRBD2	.	TGTGCCAGCAGTGAAGCGGGCGGGGGGCCAGAGACCCAGTACTTC	CASSEAGGGPETQYF
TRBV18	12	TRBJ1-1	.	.	TGTGCCAGCTCACGGGAGAACACTGAAGCTTTCTTT	CASSRENTEAFF
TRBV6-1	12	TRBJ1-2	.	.	TGTGCCAGCAGTGAATTTATCCGGGGCTACACCTTC	CASSEFIRGYTF
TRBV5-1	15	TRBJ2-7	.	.	TGCGCCAGCAGCTTGGCCTTGACTCTCGGCTACGAGCAGTACTTC	CASSLALTLGYEQYF
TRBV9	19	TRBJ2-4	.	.	TGTGCCAGCAGCGCCCAGCCAAGCGACAGAAGGTCAGCCAAAAACATTCAGTACTTC	CASSAQPSDRRSAKNIQYF
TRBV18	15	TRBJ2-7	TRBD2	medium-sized	TGTGCCAGCTCACCACCGGCAGCGGGAGCCTACGAGCAGTACTTC	CASSPPAAGAYEQYF
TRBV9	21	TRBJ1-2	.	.	TGTGCCAGCAGCGTAGCTACGCTAAACGGGGCCGGGACCGGAGTGAACTATGGCTACACCTTC	CASSVATLNGAGTGVNYGYTF
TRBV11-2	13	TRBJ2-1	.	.	TGTGCCAGCAGCCCCGGTCGGTACAATGAGCAGTTCTTC	CASSPGRYNEQFF
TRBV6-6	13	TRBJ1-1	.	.	TGTGCCAGCAGTTACCCGCCGAGCATCGAAGCTTTCTTT	CASSYPPSIEAFF
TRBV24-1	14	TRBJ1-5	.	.	TGTGCCACCAGTGATTTAACAGGGAATCAGCCCCAGCATTTT	CATSDLTGNQPQHF
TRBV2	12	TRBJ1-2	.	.	TGTGCCAGCAGTGCGGGGGGCCAGGGCTACACCTTC	CASSAGGQGYTF
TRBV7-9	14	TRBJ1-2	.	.	TGTGCCAGCAGCCAAGAAGGGGGGTTGTATGGCTACACCTTC	CASSQEGGLYGYTF
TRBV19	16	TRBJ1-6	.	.	TGTGCCACTGCTGAACAGGGAATAATCTATAATTCACCCCTCCACTTT	CATAEQGIIYNSPLHF